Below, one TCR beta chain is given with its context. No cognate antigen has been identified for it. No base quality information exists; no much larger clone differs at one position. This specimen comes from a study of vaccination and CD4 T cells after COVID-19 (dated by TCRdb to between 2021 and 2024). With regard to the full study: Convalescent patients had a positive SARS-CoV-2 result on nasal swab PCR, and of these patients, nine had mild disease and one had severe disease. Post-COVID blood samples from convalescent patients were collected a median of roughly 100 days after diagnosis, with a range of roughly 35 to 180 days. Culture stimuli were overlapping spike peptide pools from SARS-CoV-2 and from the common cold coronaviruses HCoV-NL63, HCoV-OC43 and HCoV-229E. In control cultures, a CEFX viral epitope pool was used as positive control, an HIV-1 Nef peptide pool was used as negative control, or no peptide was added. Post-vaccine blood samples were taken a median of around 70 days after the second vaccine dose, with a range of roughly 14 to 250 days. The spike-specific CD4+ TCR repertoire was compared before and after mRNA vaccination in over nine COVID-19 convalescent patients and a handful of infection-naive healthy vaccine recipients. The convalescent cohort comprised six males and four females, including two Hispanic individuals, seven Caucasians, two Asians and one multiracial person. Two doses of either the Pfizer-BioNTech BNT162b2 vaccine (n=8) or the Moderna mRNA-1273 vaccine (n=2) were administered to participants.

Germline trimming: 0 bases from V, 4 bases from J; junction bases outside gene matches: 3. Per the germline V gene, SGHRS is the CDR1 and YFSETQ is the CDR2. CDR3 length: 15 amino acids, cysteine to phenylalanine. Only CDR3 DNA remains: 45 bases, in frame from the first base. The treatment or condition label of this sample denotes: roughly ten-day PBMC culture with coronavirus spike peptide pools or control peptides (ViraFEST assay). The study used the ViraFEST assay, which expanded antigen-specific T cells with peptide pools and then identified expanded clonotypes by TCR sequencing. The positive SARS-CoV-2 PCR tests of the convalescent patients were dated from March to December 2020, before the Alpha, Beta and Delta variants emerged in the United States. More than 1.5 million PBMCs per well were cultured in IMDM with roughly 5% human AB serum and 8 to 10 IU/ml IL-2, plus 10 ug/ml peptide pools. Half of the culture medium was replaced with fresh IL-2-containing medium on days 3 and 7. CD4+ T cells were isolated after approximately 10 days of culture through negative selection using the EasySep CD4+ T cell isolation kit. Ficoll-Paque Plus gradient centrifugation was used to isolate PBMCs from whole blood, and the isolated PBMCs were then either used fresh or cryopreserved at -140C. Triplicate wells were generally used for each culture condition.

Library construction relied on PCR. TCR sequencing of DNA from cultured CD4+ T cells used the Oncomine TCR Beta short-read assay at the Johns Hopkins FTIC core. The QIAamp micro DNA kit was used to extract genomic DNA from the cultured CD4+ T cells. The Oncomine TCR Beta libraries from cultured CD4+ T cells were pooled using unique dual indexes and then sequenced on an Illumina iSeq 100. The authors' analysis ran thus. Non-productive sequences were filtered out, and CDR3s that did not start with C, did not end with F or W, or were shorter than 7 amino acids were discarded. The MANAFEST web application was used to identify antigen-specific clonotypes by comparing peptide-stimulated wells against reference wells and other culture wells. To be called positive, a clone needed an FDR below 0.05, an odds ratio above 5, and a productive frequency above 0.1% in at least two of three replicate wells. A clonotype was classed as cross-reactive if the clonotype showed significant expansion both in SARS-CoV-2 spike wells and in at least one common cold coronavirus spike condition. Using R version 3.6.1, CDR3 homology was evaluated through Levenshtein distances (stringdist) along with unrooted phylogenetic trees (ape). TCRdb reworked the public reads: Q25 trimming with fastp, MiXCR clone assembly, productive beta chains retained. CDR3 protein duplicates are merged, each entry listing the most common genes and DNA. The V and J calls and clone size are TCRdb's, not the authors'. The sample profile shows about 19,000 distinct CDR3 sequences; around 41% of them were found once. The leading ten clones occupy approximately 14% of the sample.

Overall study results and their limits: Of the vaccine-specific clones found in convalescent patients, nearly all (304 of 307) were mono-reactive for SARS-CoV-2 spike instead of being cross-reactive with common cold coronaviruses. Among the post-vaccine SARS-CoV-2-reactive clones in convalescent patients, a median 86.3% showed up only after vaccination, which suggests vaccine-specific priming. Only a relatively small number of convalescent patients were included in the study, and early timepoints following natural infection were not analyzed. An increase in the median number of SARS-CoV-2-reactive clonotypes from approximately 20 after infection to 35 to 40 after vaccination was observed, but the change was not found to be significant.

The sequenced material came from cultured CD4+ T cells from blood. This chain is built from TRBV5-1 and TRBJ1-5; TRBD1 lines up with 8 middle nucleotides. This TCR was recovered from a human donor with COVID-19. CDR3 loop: CASSLAGTGNQPQHF. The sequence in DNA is TGCGCCAGCAGCTTGGCAGGGACAGGAAATCAGCCCCAGCATTTT.